This TCR beta chain was recorded in a study of early T cells in non-severe SARS-CoV-2 infection. Turning to the study itself: Sequencing of unsorted whole blood was done on bulk RNA, leaving chains unpaired.

The CDR3 sequence is 16 residues long. Trimming removed 4 bases from V and 3 bases from J; junction bases left unmatched: 9. CDR1 is MGHRA, CDR2 YSYEKL, per germline. Each single cDNA molecule received a unique molecular identifier. TCRdb re-analysed the 5' RACE reads in MiXCR, keeping a single row per CDR3 protein. The repertoire consists of about 33,000 distinct CDR3 sequences, with less than 6.5% occurring once and the leading ten covering over 12%. Study findings and constraints: Missing private and CD4 specificities, VDJdb matching favored anti-spike CD8 responses.

This clonotype came up many times. Its antigen is not identified. This clonotype was obtained from an adult who was a healthcare worker with PCR-confirmed SARS-CoV-2 infection or an uninfected control (not recorded which). The chain employs TRBV4-1 and TRBJ2-5; 9 nucleotides align to TRBD1. The sequenced sample was whole blood. CDR3 amino acids: CASSRGPGQGKETQYF. The CDR3 DNA reads TGCGCCAGCAGCCGAGGACCGGGACAGGGAAAAGAGACCCAGTACTTC.